These 13 T cell receptor beta chains share one sample of origin, sequenced in a study of cytomegalovirus exposure and HLA in healthy donors. The PCR made use of 60 Vbeta and 13 Jbeta primers. Some clones are missing from TCRdb's copy, which holds only in-frame ones; the method was immunoSEQ multiplex PCR. The repertoire holds some 200,000 clones, with 75% to 90% as singletons. Specimen: PBMCs. These receptor sequences come from a woman aged 45-65 years in good health and CMV-seropositive.

This chain joins TRBV5-1 and TRBJ2-2; D not certain. CDR1 and CDR2 (germline): SGHRS, YFSETQ. The CDR3 totals 16 residues. The V and J ends lost 0 bases and 4 bases respectively, with 13 bases between them. In DNA, the CDR3 is TGCGCCAGCAGCTTGGATCTTGGGCCTGGCACCGGGGAGCTGTTTTTT. This encodes CASSLDLGPGTGELFF.

V is TRBV5-4 and J is TRBJ2-1; 8 bases fit TRBD1. V lost 1 base to trimming and J lost 6 bases; unmatched junction nucleotides: 0. Germline CDR1 reads SGHNT; CDR2 reads YYREEE (reference sequence). The CDR3 sequence is 13 residues long. The CDR3 region has the DNA TGTGCCAGCAGCTTGACAGGGGGCAATGAGCAGTTCTTC. It is translated as CASSLTGGNEQFF.

The chain combines TRBV9 with TRBJ2-2, with TRBD2 matching 10 bases. The CDR3 extends over 17 amino acids. The trim removed 0 bases at V and 4 bases at J, leaving 6 bases unmatched. Germline V gene lookup returns CDR1 SGDLS and CDR2 YYNGEE. CDR3 loop: CASSVDEAGGPTGELFF. For the CDR3, the DNA is TGTGCCAGCAGCGTAGATGAAGCGGGGGGGCCCACCGGGGAGCTGTTTTTT.

The gene calls are TRBV15 and TRBJ1-1; D is undetermined. V lost 1 base and J 11 bases, leaving 11 bases between the germline ends. Germline CDR1 is LNHNV and CDR2 is YYDKDF (reference sequence). The CDR3 runs to 12 residues. CDR3 sequence (DNA): TGTGCCACCAGCAGAGCCGGTGGTCGGGCTTTCTTT. As protein: CATSRAGGRAFF. The full variable domain, with the rest looked up from reference TRBV15 and TRBJ1-1, is DAMVIQNPRYQVTQFGKPVTLSCSQTLNHNVMYWYQQKSSQAPKLLFHYYDKDFNNEADTPDNFQSRRPNTSFCFLDIRSPGLGDTAMYLCATSRAGGRAFFGQGTRLTVV.

This chain uses TRBV7-2 with TRBJ2-3; TRBD1 matches 7 bases. The junction had 3 bases not matched to a gene; V was cut back by 4 bases and J by 2 bases. The V gene's germline CDR1 is SGHTA and CDR2 FQGNSA. There are 14 residues in the CDR3. The CDR3 DNA is TGTGCCAGCAGCTCTGAGGGGGCCACAGATACGCAGTATTTT. This translates into CASSSEGATDTQYF.

This sequence joins TRBV7-2 and TRBJ2-2; 10 bases fit TRBD2. CDR3 length: 16 amino acids. Germline V gene lookup returns CDR1 SGHTA and CDR2 FQGNSA. V was pared by 5 bases and J by 7 bases, with 10 bases of the junction left unmatched. CDR3 amino acids: CASSRSSGGGNGELFF. In DNA, the CDR3 is TGTGCCAGCAGCAGGTCTAGCGGGGGAGGGAACGGGGAGCTGTTTTTT.

V usage is TRBV5-1 and J usage is TRBJ1-2; 8 positions match TRBD1. Per the germline V gene, CDR1 is SGHRS and CDR2 is YFSETQ. The V and J ends lost 4 bases and 4 bases, in that order; junction bases with no gene match: 6. The CDR3 extends over 14 amino acids. The CDR3 region is CASSLTGDSYGYTF. CDR3 DNA: TGCGCCAGCAGCCTGACAGGGGATAGCTATGGCTACACCTTC.

The rearrangement joins TRBV18 to TRBJ1-2; D call uncertain. Trimming shortened V by 6 bases and J by 0 bases, and 14 bases separated the two germline ends. CDR3 length: 15 amino acids. Germline assignment: CDR1 KGHSH and CDR2 LQKENI. The CDR3 nucleotides are TGTGCCAGCTCTCCCATGGGCCAAGCTAACTATGGCTACACCTTC. This codes for CASSPMGQANYGYTF. Variable domain in full (rest from reference TRBV18 and TRBJ1-2): NAGVMQNPRHLVRRRGQEARLRCSPMKGHSHVYWYRQLPEEGLKFMVYLQKENIIDESGMPKERFSAEFPKEGPSILRIQQVVRGDSAAYFCASSPMGQANYGYTFGSGTRLTVV.

The V call is TRBV7-9, the J call TRBJ1-1; the D gene is possibly TRBD1 (5 bases). V shed 5 bases and J shed 1 base, with 8 bases lying between them. The CDR3 extends over 13 amino acids. CDR1 is SEHNR, CDR2 FQNEAQ, per germline (reference sequence). CDR3 protein: CASSIGQNTEAFF. CDR3 nucleotides: TGTGCCAGCAGCATTGGACAGAACACTGAAGCTTTCTTT.

The rearrangement joins TRBV7-9 to TRBJ2-3, with D possibly matching TRBD1 (6 bases). The CDR3 is 14 residues long. V gave up 2 bases and J gave up 7 bases, with 13 bases separating them. Germline CDR1 SEHNR, CDR2 FQNEAQ (reference sequence). In nucleotides, the CDR3 is TGTGCCAGCAGCTTAAGCCGGACAGATCATACGCAGTATTTT. It is translated as CASSLSRTDHTQYF. The whole variable domain, remainder taken from reference TRBV7-9 and TRBJ2-3, is DTGVSQNPRHKITKRGQNVTFRCDPISEHNRLYWYRQTLGQGPEFLTYFQNEAQLEKSRLLSDRFSAERPKGSFSTLEIQRTEQGDSAMYLCASSLSRTDHTQYFGPGTRLTVL.

A few counts support this clone. The rearrangement joins TRBV4-2 to TRBJ1-2, with D possibly being TRBD1 (5 bases). CDR3 length: 14 amino acids. The V end was cut by 1 base, the J end by 8 bases, with 14 bases between. Germline CDR1 is LGHNA and CDR2 is YNFKEQ. CDR3 amino acids: CASSQVGGEGGYTF. CDR3 nucleotide sequence: TGTGCCAGCAGCCAAGTAGGAGGGGAGGGAGGCTACACCTTC.

The chain links TRBV5-1 to TRBJ2-3, with TRBD1 identical over 9 bases. V gave up 5 bases and J gave up 3 bases; unmatched junction bases: 1. The CDR3 consists of 13 residues. The V gene's germline CDR1 is SGHRS and CDR2 YFSETQ. The DNA of the CDR3 is TGCGCCAGCAGGGACAGGGGTACAGATACGCAGTATTTT. Encoded protein: CASRDRGTDTQYF.

The CDR3 DNA reads TGTGCCAGCAGCCTATTGCCACAGGGGGAGGGTGAAAAACTGTTTTTT. It specifies CASSLLPQGEGEKLFF. V gene TRBV11-3 combines with J gene TRBJ1-4; 8 bases agree with TRBD1. The CDR3 sequence is 16 residues long. Per the germline V gene, CDR1 is SGHNT and CDR2 is YENEEA. Trimming at V came to 5 bases and at J to 7 bases, leaving 12 bases not matched to a gene.